The 14 T cell receptor beta chains reported below all come from one sample, sequenced in a study of sequential checkpoint blockade in melanoma. TCRdb's table, derived via immunoSEQ multiplex PCR, lists solely in-frame clones and lacks some. This sample has some 13,000 clones, with approximately 22% found just once. The treatment: randomized to nivolumab then ipilimumab (arm A) or the reverse (arm B). The sample was tumor tissue (inferred from file names), taken from a patient given nivolumab and ipilimumab in sequence. The receptor set was obtained from a human donor with melanoma.

This clone was seen only a few times. The gene calls are TRBV30 and TRBJ2-2; 8 nucleotides line up with TRBD1. CDR1 and CDR2 (germline): GTSNPN, SVGIG (reference sequence). V lost 8 bases and J lost 3; bases outside the gene matches: 11. The CDR3 consists of 15 residues. CDR3 bases: TGTGCCCTGGAGTCAGGGGGCGGACACACCGGGGAGCTGTTTTTT. The encoded protein is CALESGGGHTGELFF.

This clone has a handful of counts. The J gene is TRBJ2-6, the V gene TRBV28; the D call may be TRBD1 or TRBD2 (5 bases each). Between the trimmed V and J ends, which lost 6 bases and 0 bases, there was a span of 12 bases. Germline lookup yields CDR1 MDHEN and CDR2 SYDVKM. CDR3 length: 16 amino acids. The CDR3 region has the DNA TGTGCCAGCAGCCCAAGGGGAGTCTCTGGGGCCAACGTCCTGACTTTC. Protein product: CASSPRGVSGANVLTF.

This clone was counted a few times. The chain has TRBV19 and TRBJ2-2, with D possibly being TRBD1 (5 bases). The CDR3 is 14 residues long. Germline CDR1 is LNHDA and CDR2 is SQIVND (reference sequence). The germline V and J ends were trimmed by 1 base and 7 bases, with 10 bases remaining between them. The CDR3 spells CASSIAGWNGELFF. In DNA, the CDR3 is TGTGCCAGTAGTATAGCAGGGTGGAACGGGGAGCTGTTTTTT.

The genes are TRBV11-3 and TRBJ1-2; D gene unclear. From germline, CDR1 is SGHNT and CDR2 YENEEA. V was trimmed by 0 bases and J by 2 bases, leaving 10 bases between them. This CDR3 spans 15 amino acids. The CDR3 nucleotides are TGTGCCAGCAGCTTAGAGGTCCTTTTCAACTATGGCTACACCTTC. Its translation: CASSLEVLFNYGYTF.

This clone appeared many times. The rearrangement joins TRBV11-3 to TRBJ2-3, with 10 bases matching TRBD2. The length of the CDR3 is 16 residues. V dropped 4 bases and J dropped 0; count of bases not matched to a gene: 4. Germline lookup yields CDR1 SGHNT and CDR2 YENEEA. CDR3 in amino acids: CASSSKLAGSTDTQYF. CDR3 DNA: TGTGCCAGCAGCTCGAAACTAGCGGGGAGCACAGATACGCAGTATTTT. The complete variable domain, with remaining parts taken from reference TRBV11-3 and TRBJ2-3, reads EAGVVQSPRYKIIEKKQPVAFWCNPISGHNTLYWYLQNLGQGPELLIRYENEEAVDDSQLPKDRFSAERLKGVDSTLKIQPAELGDSAVYLCASSSKLAGSTDTQYFGPGTRLTVL.

This clone has a count of ten or more. V is TRBV11-3 and J is TRBJ2-7, with 7 bases that match TRBD2. Looked up from germline, CDR1 is SGHNT and CDR2 is YENEEA. This CDR3 is built from 16 residues. V lost 3 bases and J lost 7; bases outside the gene matches: 15. The CDR3 here is CASSLRKRTWGGEQYF. Written as DNA, the CDR3 is TGTGCCAGCAGCTTGAGGAAACGGACGTGGGGAGGGGAGCAGTACTTC.

This clone appeared a few times. This rearrangement joins TRBV9 to TRBJ1-2; a weak D match, TRBD1 (6 bases). CDR1 is SGDLS and CDR2 is YYNGEE in the germline V gene. CDR3 size: 15 residues. V dropped 3 bases and J dropped 8 bases, with 20 bases sitting between them. The CDR3 bases are TGTGCCAGCAGCGCGCCAGGACAGCCAGCGGGGGGCTACACCTTC. Protein: CASSAPGQPAGGYTF. Filled out from reference TRBV9 and TRBJ1-2, the complete variable domain reads DSGVTQTPKHLITATGQRVTLRCSPRSGDLSVYWYQQSLDQGLQFLIQYYNGEERAKGNILERFSAQQFPDLHSELNLSSLELGDSALYFCASSAPGQPAGGYTFGSGTRLTVV.

This clone has more than one count but fewer than ten. V and J are TRBV6-1 and TRBJ1-4; possible D gene TRBD1, 5 bases. The CDR3 sequence is 16 residues long. Germline-derived CDR1 and CDR2 are MNHNS and SASEGT. Trimming removed 1 base from V and 8 bases from J, with 17 bases in between. The CDR3 DNA is TGTGCCAGCAGTGAAGAAGTGGCAGGGCTAGGGGAAAAACTGTTTTTT. It encodes CASSEEVAGLGEKLFF.

This clone is deemed medium-sized. The chain recombines TRBV11-3 with TRBJ2-3, with 9 bases fitting TRBD2. This CDR3 is 16 amino acids long. Germline trimming cut 5 bases from V and 6 bases from J; bases unmatched to any gene: 12. CDR1 is SGHNT and CDR2 is YENEEA in the germline V gene. CDR3 sequence reads: CASSPDLAGLPDTQYF. For the CDR3, the DNA is TGTGCCAGCAGCCCCGATCTAGCGGGGCTCCCCGATACGCAGTATTTT. Combining the CDR3 with reference TRBV11-3 and TRBJ2-3 gives the whole variable domain EAGVVQSPRYKIIEKKQPVAFWCNPISGHNTLYWYLQNLGQGPELLIRYENEEAVDDSQLPKDRFSAERLKGVDSTLKIQPAELGDSAVYLCASSPDLAGLPDTQYFGPGTRLTVL.

This clone was seen a few times. The J gene is TRBJ2-1, the V gene TRBV6-8; 8 bases align to TRBD2. CDR3 length: 17 amino acids. The V segment lost 2 bases and the J segment 5 bases; nucleotides outside the gene matches: 11. Germline-derived CDR1 and CDR2 are MNHGY and SAAAGT. CDR3 coding DNA: TGTGCCAGCAGTTACGCGGGTCGGACTAGCCGAAACAATGAGCAGTTCTTC. It specifies CASSYAGRTSRNNEQFF.

The chain joins TRBV5-1 to TRBJ2-1, with 9 bases fitting TRBD2. Germline CDR1 reads SGHRS; CDR2 reads YFSETQ. This CDR3 is 14 amino acids long. The J segment lost 6 bases and the V segment lost 0 bases, leaving 1 base of the junction unmatched. The CDR3 nucleotides read TGCGCCAGCAGCTTGGCAGCGGGAGGCAATGAGCAGTTCTTC. It yields the protein CASSLAAGGNEQFF. The full variable domain, in which reference TRBV5-1 and TRBJ2-1 provide the parts outside the CDR3, is KAGVTQTPRYLIKTRGQQVTLSCSPISGHRSVSWYQQTPGQGLQFLFEYFSETQRNKGNFPGRFSGRQFSNSRSEMNVSTLELGDSALYLCASSLAAGGNEQFFGPGTRLTVL.

In its sample, this clone was seen a few times. This chain uses TRBV6-8 with TRBJ1-5; possibly TRBD1 for D (6 bases). This CDR3 contains 13 residues. Looked up from germline, CDR1 is MNHGY and CDR2 is SAAAGT. Trimming cost V 6 bases and J 4 bases, with 10 bases left between them. This CDR3 is CASSIQGNQPQHF. For the CDR3, the DNA is TGTGCCAGCAGCATACAGGGTAATCAGCCCCAGCATTTT.

This clone occurred a few times. The rearrangement uses TRBV28 and TRBJ2-1, with D uncertain. Per germline, CDR1 MDHEN and CDR2 SYDVKM. Trimming took off 6 bases at V and 0 bases at J, with 12 bases between the two ends. The CDR3 contains 15 residues. The CDR3 reads CASSRARSSYNEQFF. In DNA, the CDR3 is TGTGCCAGCAGCCGGGCCCGAAGCTCCTACAATGAGCAGTTCTTC.

There are a few counts of this clone. The J gene is TRBJ2-2, the V gene TRBV11-3, with 8 positions matching TRBD1. Germline loops: CDR1 SGHNT, CDR2 YENEEA. The trim removed 2 bases at V and 4 bases at J, leaving 9 bases unmatched. The CDR3 covers 17 residues. The CDR3 DNA reads TGTGCCAGCAGCTTAATGGGGACAGGCCGGGGCACCGGGGAGCTGTTTTTT. Translated, it gives CASSLMGTGRGTGELFF.